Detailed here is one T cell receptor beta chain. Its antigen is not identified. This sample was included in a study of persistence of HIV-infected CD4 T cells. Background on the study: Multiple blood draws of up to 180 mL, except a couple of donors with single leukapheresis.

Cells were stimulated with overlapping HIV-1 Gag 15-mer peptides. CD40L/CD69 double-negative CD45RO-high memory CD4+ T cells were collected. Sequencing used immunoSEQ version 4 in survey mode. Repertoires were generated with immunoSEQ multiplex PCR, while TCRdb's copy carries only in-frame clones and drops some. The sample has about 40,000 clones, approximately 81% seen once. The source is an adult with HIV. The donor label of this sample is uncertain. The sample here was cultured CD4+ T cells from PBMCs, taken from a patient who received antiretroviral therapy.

The CDR3 here is CASRRGSGNTIYF. CDR3 DNA: TGTGCCAGCAGAAGGGGTTCTGGAAACACCATATATTTT. V and J are TRBV27 and TRBJ1-3; TRBD1 is a possible D gene (5 bases). Germline values: CDR1 MNHEY, CDR2 SMNVEV (reference sequence). The V end was cut by 6 bases, the J end by 1 base, with 7 bases between. This CDR3 has 13 amino acids.